These T cell receptor beta chains were read from a single sample in a study of identical twins. TCRdb fed the 5' RACE reads into MiXCR, producing one record per CDR3 protein. The repertoire holds about 700,000 distinct CDR3 sequences, with 8.6% as singletons. The same sample was also used in a study of yellow fever vaccine responses in identical twins.

The sample consisted of PBMCs. These receptor sequences come from a woman between 18 and 29 years old in good health. Both conserved end residues are part of each CDR3. The order of the fields is V gene, CDR3 length, J gene, D gene, clone size, CDR3 protein, CDR3 DNA. D genes are given only for firm matches. Only part of the rows carry a size: once, few, many, or a class if the clone is expanded.

>TRBV6-2/TRBV6-3|14|TRBJ2-1|.|few
CASRGLSSYNEQFF
TGTGCCAGCAGGGGCTTAAGCTCCTACAATGAGCAGTTCTTC
>TRBV4-2|14|TRBJ2-2|.|.
CASSPGLLCGELFF
TGTGCCAGCAGCCCCGGGCTCCTATGCGGGGAGCTGTTTTTT
>TRBV12-3/TRBV12-4|15|TRBJ2-1|TRBD2|many
CASSYSGGSYNEQFF
TGTGCCAGCAGCTATAGCGGGGGGTCCTACAATGAGCAGTTCTTC
>TRBV20-1|12|TRBJ2-2|.|.
CSATEGTGELFF
TGCAGTGCTACCGAGGGCACCGGGGAGCTGTTTTTT
>TRBV27|15|TRBJ1-5|TRBD1|few
CASSQSGGASQPQHF
TGTGCCAGCAGCCAATCAGGGGGCGCGTCTCAGCCCCAGCATTTT
>TRBV4-2|14|TRBJ1-1|.|many
CASSQEDRGTEAFF
TGTGCCAGCAGCCAGGAAGATCGTGGCACTGAAGCTTTCTTT
>TRBV3-1|15|TRBJ2-5|.|.
CASSQGRVFVEAQYF
TGTGCCAGCAGCCAAGGAAGGGTCTTCGTTGAGGCCCAGTACTTC
>TRBV7-9|15|TRBJ2-2|.|many
CASSLGDRLAGELFF
TGTGCCAGCAGCTTAGGCGACAGGCTAGCCGGGGAGCTGTTTTTT
>TRBV5-5|15|TRBJ2-7|.|few
CASSLEGVDSYEQYF
TGTGCCAGCAGCTTGGAAGGGGTTGACTCCTACGAGCAGTACTTC
>TRBV20-1|12|TRBJ2-5|.|many
CSARRGQETQYF
TGCAGCGCAAGGCGGGGCCAAGAGACCCAGTACTTC
>TRBV20-1|16|TRBJ2-6|.|few
CSAREDGRSGANVLTF
TGCAGTGCTAGGGAAGACGGGAGATCTGGGGCCAACGTCCTGACTTTC
>TRBV4-3|18|TRBJ2-3|TRBD2|.
CASSQGFGTGGSTDTQYF
TGCGCCAGCAGCCAAGGTTTTGGGACGGGAGGGTCCACAGATACGCAGTATTTT
>TRBV5-4|14|TRBJ2-1|.|.
CASSRTETYNEQFF
TGTGCCAGCAGCCGCACAGAAACTTACAATGAGCAGTTCTTC
>TRBV12-3/TRBV12-4|13|TRBJ2-3|TRBD2|many
CATGGGGTDTQYF
TGTGCCACCGGGGGGGGCGGTACAGATACGCAGTATTTT
>TRBV5-1|17|TRBJ2-1|TRBD2|many
CASSFSSGGSSYNEQFF
TGCGCCAGCAGCTTTTCTAGCGGGGGAAGCTCCTACAATGAGCAGTTCTTC
>TRBV11-2|13|TRBJ2-3|.|.
CASSTKAGDTQYF
TGTGCCAGCAGTACAAAAGCGGGAGATACGCAGTATTTT
>TRBV7-3|13|TRBJ2-3|.|.
CASSPLDGDTQYF
TGTGCCAGCAGCCCCCTAGATGGGGATACGCAGTATTTT
>TRBV3-1|15|TRBJ2-3|.|.
CASSQDQAGADTQYF
TGTGCCAGCAGCCAAGATCAGGCAGGGGCGGATACGCAGTATTTT
>TRBV7-3|13|TRBJ2-7|.|.
CASSSGRFYEQYF
TGTGCCAGCAGCTCGGGACGATTTTACGAGCAGTACTTC
>TRBV2|14|TRBJ2-2|.|few
CASSDRGSTGELFF
TGTGCCAGCAGTGATCGGGGATCCACCGGGGAGCTGTTTTTT
>TRBV12-3/TRBV12-4|15|TRBJ2-1|TRBD2|many
CASSSLAGGVNEQFF
TGTGCCAGCAGTTCTCTAGCGGGAGGTGTAAATGAGCAGTTCTTC
>TRBV12-3/TRBV12-4|15|TRBJ2-3|TRBD1|many
CASSLRQGGTDTQYF
TGTGCCAGCAGTTTAAGGCAGGGGGGCACAGATACGCAGTATTTT
>TRBV2|14|TRBJ1-1|.|many
CASSLNGGNTEAFF
TGTGCCAGCAGTCTCAACGGTGGAAACACTGAAGCTTTCTTT
>TRBV28|16|TRBJ1-2|.|few
CASSLGATGSNYGYTF
TGTGCCAGCAGTTTAGGGGCCACGGGATCCAACTATGGCTACACCTTC
>TRBV24-1|16|TRBJ2-2|.|few
CATSGGTPQGTGELFF
TGTGCCACCAGTGGTGGGACTCCCCAGGGCACCGGGGAGCTGTTTTTT
>TRBV6-1|15|TRBJ2-3|.|.
CASSTHLAAVNTQYF
TGTGCCAGCAGTACACATTTGGCGGCAGTAAATACGCAGTATTTT
>TRBV27|15|TRBJ2-2|TRBD1|few
CASSGTGGWTGELFF
TGTGCCAGCAGTGGGACAGGGGGCTGGACCGGGGAGCTGTTTTTT
>TRBV30|14|TRBJ2-1|TRBD2|once
CAWSSTSGANEQFF
TGTGCCTGGAGTTCGACTAGCGGGGCGAATGAGCAGTTCTTC
>TRBV20-1|15|TRBJ2-1|.|.
CSASPILTNYNEQFF
TGCAGTGCTAGTCCCATCTTAACCAACTACAATGAGCAGTTCTTC
>TRBV29-1|13|TRBJ2-3|.|.
CSGTGGRPDTQYF
TGCAGCGGGACTGGGGGGCGCCCAGATACGCAGTATTTT
>TRBV3-1|16|TRBJ2-3|.|.
CASSRRGGSSTDTQYF
TGTGCCAGCAGCCGGAGAGGCGGATCTAGCACAGATACGCAGTATTTT
>TRBV18|17|TRBJ2-7|TRBD2|few
CASSPRSRTSGYHEQYF
TGTGCCAGCTCACCACGGTCCAGGACTAGCGGGTACCACGAGCAGTACTTC
>TRBV5-1|15|TRBJ1-2|.|many
CASSLEEWGRNGYTF
TGCGCCAGCAGCTTGGAAGAGTGGGGTAGGAATGGCTACACCTTC
>TRBV10-1|15|TRBJ2-1|.|.
CASSESGGPLVEQFF
TGCGCCAGCAGTGAGTCTGGCGGCCCCCTAGTAGAGCAGTTCTTC
>TRBV15|15|TRBJ2-3|TRBD2|many
CATSDSGRITDTQYF
TGTGCCACCAGCGATAGCGGGAGAATTACAGATACGCAGTATTTT
>TRBV6-5|15|TRBJ1-6|.|few
CASSYPITGSSPLHF
TGTGCCAGCAGTTACCCAATTACAGGGTCCTCACCCCTCCACTTT